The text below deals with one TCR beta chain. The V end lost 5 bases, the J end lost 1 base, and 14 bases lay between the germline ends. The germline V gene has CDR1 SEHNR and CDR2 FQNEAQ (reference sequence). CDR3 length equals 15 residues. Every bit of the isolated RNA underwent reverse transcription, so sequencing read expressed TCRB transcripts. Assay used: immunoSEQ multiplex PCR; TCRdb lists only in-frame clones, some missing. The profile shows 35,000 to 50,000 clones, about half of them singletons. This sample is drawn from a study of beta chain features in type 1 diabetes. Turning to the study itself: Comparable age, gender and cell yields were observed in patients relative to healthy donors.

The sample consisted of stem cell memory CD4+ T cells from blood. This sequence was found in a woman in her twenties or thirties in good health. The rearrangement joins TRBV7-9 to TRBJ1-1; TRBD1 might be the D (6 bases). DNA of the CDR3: TGTGCCAGCAGCACGCTGACAGGCGGGAACACTGAAGCTTTCTTT. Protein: CASSTLTGGNTEAFF.